This T cell receptor (beta chain) is drawn from a study of T cell clonality in common variable immunodeficiency. Patients had low serum IgG, IgA and/or IgM and specific antibody deficiency. All CVID subjects were on immunoglobulin replacement for at least one year. Study results and limitations: Common variable immunodeficiency TCR beta sequences reportedly had fewer deletions and N-nucleotide insertions. The cause of increased CVID clonality remains unclear without subpopulation sequencing.

The assay was immunoSEQ multiplex PCR, and TCRdb's table has in-frame clones only and misses some. The sample holds approximately 35,000 clones, and no clone turns up only once. This clone has a handful of counts. The antigen remains unidentified. The DNA ends 3 residues before the CDR3 does, and the rest of the CDR3 is filled in from the germline J gene. This CDR3 is built from 15 residues. With 7 bases removed from V and 1 base from J, the gap between germline ends came to 14 bases. Germline lookup yields CDR1 LNHDA and CDR2 SQIVND (reference sequence). The material sequenced was peripheral blood mononuclear cells. The V call is TRBV19, the J call TRBJ1-5; a possible D gene is TRBD1 (5 bases). The clonotype originates from a human donor with common variable immunodeficiency. The part of the CDR3 DNA that was read is TGTGCCAGTATTGAATCCGGGGGAAGCAATCAGCCC. Translating it yields CASIESGGSNQP. The entire CDR3 protein reads CASIESGGSNQPQHF.